Below are 28 T cell receptor beta chains sequenced from a single sample in a study of blood T cell repertoires in COVID-19. Repertoires were generated with immunoSEQ multiplex PCR, while TCRdb's copy carries only in-frame clones and drops some. The sample consists of some 130,000 clones, around 87% of them appearing once. Sequencing input: peripheral blood. These receptors came from an older woman with acute or convalescent COVID-19.

The gene calls are TRBV5-1 and TRBJ2-1; D possibly corresponds to TRBD2 (5 bases). Germline-derived CDR1 and CDR2 are SGHRS and YFSETQ. V was trimmed by 2 bases and J by 4 bases, leaving 13 bases between them. The length of the CDR3 is 15 residues. Here the CDR3 reads CASSFLASGYNEQFF. The CDR3 nucleotides are TGCGCCAGCAGCTTCCTAGCTTCCGGGTACAATGAGCAGTTCTTC.

This chain uses TRBV29-1 with TRBJ2-1; TRBD2 aligns across 9 bases. The ends lost 5 bases at V and 0 bases at J; junction bases unmatched: 11. The CDR3 sequence is 17 residues long. Looked up from germline, CDR1 is SQVTM and CDR2 is ANQGSEA. The CDR3 DNA follows: TGCAGCGTTAAAGGGGGTCTAGCGGGAAGCTCCTACAATGAGCAGTTCTTC. Its translation is CSVKGGLAGSSYNEQFF.

The chain is built from TRBV5-6 and TRBJ1-3; D possibly corresponds to TRBD1 (5 bases). Germline CDR1 is SGHDT and CDR2 is YYEEEE. The V end was cut by 1 base, the J end by 4 bases, with 18 bases between. The CDR3 has 17 amino acids. The CDR3 DNA reads TGTGCCAGCAGCTTGTACCCAGGGTCCCTCTCCGGAAACACCATATATTTT. Translating gives CASSLYPGSLSGNTIYF.

The V gene is TRBV28, the J gene TRBJ1-5, with 11 bases that match TRBD1. The junction had 5 bases not matched to a gene; V was cut back by 6 bases and J by 7 bases. CDR3 length equals 14 residues. Per the germline V gene, CDR1 is MDHEN and CDR2 is SYDVKM. CDR3 nucleotides: TGTGCCAGCAGGGGGACAGGGGGAGGGCAGCCCCAGCATTTT. Protein: CASRGTGGGQPQHF.

V usage is TRBV5-4 and J usage is TRBJ1-1, with D perhaps matching TRBD1 (6 bases). Germline CDR1 and CDR2: SGHNT and YYREEE (reference sequence). Trimming left V 0 bases short and J 5 bases short, with 20 bases between. The CDR3 extends over 17 amino acids. CDR3: CASSLAFGQKVSTEAFF. CDR3 DNA sequence: TGTGCCAGCAGCTTGGCCTTTGGACAGAAAGTATCTACTGAAGCTTTCTTT.

The chain links TRBV6-2 or TRBV6-3 to TRBJ2-2, with 14 bases aligning to TRBD2. The CDR3 sequence is 17 residues long. Germline assignment: CDR1 MNHEY and CDR2 SVGEGT. V lost 5 bases to trimming and J lost 3 bases; unmatched junction nucleotides: 5. This CDR3 is CASSGTSGSAHTGELFF. The CDR3 DNA follows: TGTGCCAGCAGTGGGACTAGCGGGAGTGCGCACACCGGGGAGCTGTTTTTT.

The chain links TRBV5-1 to TRBJ2-2, with TRBD1 matching 7 bases. After removal of 4 bases from V and 3 bases from J, the junction contained 6 bases not matched to a gene. The germline V gene has CDR1 SGHRS and CDR2 YFSETQ. This CDR3 spans 15 amino acids. The CDR3 bases are TGCGCCAGCAGCGGGACAGTTAGCGACACCGGGGAGCTGTTTTTT. Translation: CASSGTVSDTGELFF.

The chain joins TRBV1 to TRBJ1-5. TRBV1 is tagged as a pseudogene. The CDR3 length is 13 residues. CDR3 loop: CTSSQDRSQPQHF. CDR3 DNA: TGCACCAGCAGCCAAGATCGGAGTCAGCCCCAGCATTTT.

The chain joins TRBV14 to TRBJ1-2; the D is unclear. The germline gives CDR1 SGHDN, CDR2 FVKESK. The CDR3 runs to 12 residues. The V end was cut by 1 base, the J end by 10 bases, with 10 bases between. The DNA for the CDR3 is TGTGCCAGCAGCCAAGTGCCGGGTTACTACACCTTC. It yields the protein CASSQVPGYYTF.

The chain uses TRBV5-1 and TRBJ1-1, with 9 positions matching TRBD1. Looked up from germline, CDR1 is SGHRS and CDR2 is YFSETQ. CDR3 length: 15 amino acids. V shed 0 bases, J shed 2 bases, and the junction held 2 bases outside the gene matches. The CDR3 spells CASSLGQGENTEAFF. CDR3 in DNA: TGCGCCAGCAGCTTGGGACAGGGGGAAAACACTGAAGCTTTCTTT.

The rearrangement uses TRBV27 and TRBJ2-1; D might be TRBD2 (6 bases). Per the germline V gene, CDR1 is MNHEY and CDR2 is SMNVEV (reference sequence). CDR3 length: 19 residues. The V end was cut by 0 bases, the J end by 0 bases, with 18 bases between. CDR3 amino acids: CASSLSSLGGPGSYNEQFF. The CDR3 DNA sequence: TGTGCCAGCAGTTTATCCTCCCTTGGAGGGCCGGGCTCCTACAATGAGCAGTTCTTC.

CDR3 sequence: CASSLLRQGGEKLFF. Here the CDR3 DNA reads TGTGCCAGCTCACTCCTAAGACAGGGAGGAGAAAAACTGTTTTTT. This chain joins TRBV18 and TRBJ1-4; TRBD1 matches 7 bases. V dropped 4 bases and J dropped 8; count of bases not matched to a gene: 10. The CDR3 is made up of 15 amino acids. Per germline, CDR1 KGHSH and CDR2 LQKENI. Full variable domain (outside the CDR3, taken from reference TRBV18 and TRBJ1-4): NAGVMQNPRHLVRRRGQEARLRCSPMKGHSHVYWYRQLPEEGLKFMVYLQKENIIDESGMPKERFSAEFPKEGPSILRIQQVVRGDSAAYFCASSLLRQGGEKLFFGSGTQLSVL.

The chain uses TRBV30 and TRBJ1-4; possible D gene TRBD1, 6 bases. CDR3 length: 13 residues. V was shortened by 8 bases and J by 4 bases, with 14 bases between the two germline ends. Germline-derived CDR1 and CDR2 are GTSNPN and SVGIG (reference sequence). The CDR3 DNA reads TGTGCCGGCCTACAGGGCGGTAATGAAAAACTGTTTTTT. It translates to CAGLQGGNEKLFF.

This chain links TRBV28 with TRBJ1-1; D remains ambiguous. This CDR3 spans 13 amino acids. V was cut by 7 bases and J by 1 base, with 10 bases left in between. The germline V gene encodes CDR1 MDHEN and CDR2 SYDVKM. The CDR3: CASITRGNTEAFF. The CDR3 DNA sequence: TGTGCCAGCATCACGAGAGGGAACACTGAAGCTTTCTTT.

This chain uses TRBV6-6 with TRBJ2-1; no clear D. The CDR3 contains 12 residues. Germline V gene lookup returns CDR1 MNHNY and CDR2 SVGAGI (reference sequence). Between the trimmed V and J ends, which lost 3 bases and 7 bases, there was a span of 7 bases. The CDR3: CASSYEENEQFF. CDR3 in DNA: TGTGCCAGCAGTTATGAGGAGAATGAGCAGTTCTTC.

The chain uses TRBV4-1 and TRBJ1-6, with 7 bases that match TRBD1. Germline V lookup: CDR1 MGHRA, CDR2 YSYEKL. CDR3 length: 14 amino acids. With V trimmed by 1 base and J by 10 bases, 4 bases remained unmatched. The CDR3 loop reads CASSQGTGRSPLHF. The CDR3 nucleotides are TGCGCCAGCAGCCAAGGGACAGGCCGCTCACCCCTCCACTTT.

The chain links TRBV3-1 (or the pseudogene TRBV3-2) to TRBJ2-1; TRBD2 agrees at 9 bases. Germline assignment: CDR1 LGHDT and CDR2 YNNKEL (reference sequence). This CDR3 comprises 15 residues. Trimming removed 0 bases from V and 4 bases from J; junction bases left unmatched: 1. As DNA, the CDR3 is TGTGCCAGCAGCCAAGATCTAGCGGGGTACAATGAGCAGTTCTTC. Translating it yields CASSQDLAGYNEQFF.

The gene calls are TRBV19 and TRBJ2-1, with D hard to call. The germline V gene encodes CDR1 LNHDA and CDR2 SQIVND (reference sequence). The CDR3 runs 11 residues. Trimming pared 5 bases from V and 7 bases from J, leaving 6 bases between. As DNA, the CDR3 is TGTGCCAGTAGTGTAATGAATGAGCAGTTCTTC. Its translation: CASSVMNEQFF.

The V and J genes are TRBV28 and TRBJ2-5; 8 bases line up with TRBD2. CDR1 and CDR2 from the germline V gene are MDHEN and SYDVKM. V was pared by 6 bases and J by 4 bases, with 4 bases of the junction left unmatched. The CDR3 spans 13 residues. DNA of the CDR3: TGTGCCAGCAGCCCGGGGGGGGGAGAGACCCAGTACTTC. This codes for CASSPGGGETQYF. The full variable domain, its missing parts supplied by reference TRBV28 and TRBJ2-5, is DVKVTQSSRYLVKRTGEKVFLECVQDMDHENMFWYRQDPGLGLRLIYFSYDVKMKEKGDIPEGYSVSREKKERFSLILESASTNQTSMYLCASSPGGGETQYFGPGTRLLVL.

The rearrangement links TRBV14 to TRBJ2-1; 10 bases match TRBD2. Trimming took 2 bases from V and 5 from J; bases not matched to a gene: 3. Germline lookup yields CDR1 SGHDN and CDR2 FVKESK. The CDR3 sequence is 15 residues long. CDR3: CASSQLGLADNEQFF. The CDR3 nucleotides are TGTGCCAGCAGCCAACTAGGACTAGCGGACAATGAGCAGTTCTTC.

V and J are TRBV10-3 and TRBJ1-1, with D possibly TRBD1 on 6 matching bases. The ends were cut back, 2 bases at V and 3 bases at J, with 10 bases in the middle. This CDR3 has 14 residues. CDR1 and CDR2 from the germline V gene are ENHRY and SYGVKD. In DNA form, the CDR3 reads TGTGCCATCAGTGAGAGAGGGGGGGACACTGAAGCTTTCTTT. Translated, it gives CAISERGGDTEAFF.

The chain employs TRBV5-4 and TRBJ1-1; D is possibly TRBD1 (6 bases). Germline CDR1 and CDR2: SGHNT and YYREEE (reference sequence). The CDR3 has 13 residues. V was cut by 4 bases and J by 1 base, with 8 bases left in between. CDR3 amino acids: CASSTQGNTEAFF. The CDR3 DNA reads TGTGCCAGCAGCACACAGGGGAACACTGAAGCTTTCTTT.

The rearrangement joins TRBV5-1 to TRBJ2-1; possible D gene TRBD1, 6 bases. Trimming removed 3 bases at V and 1 base at J, with 17 bases between. The CDR3 spans 17 residues. Germline-derived CDR1 and CDR2 are SGHRS and YFSETQ. The CDR3 here is CASSWGQRAYSYNEQFF. The CDR3 DNA reads as TGCGCCAGCAGCTGGGGACAACGGGCGTATTCCTACAATGAGCAGTTCTTC.

The rearrangement links TRBV19 to TRBJ1-1; tentative D call: TRBD1 (5 bases). Germline assignment: CDR1 LNHDA and CDR2 SQIVND (reference sequence). The CDR3 has 13 amino acids. V lost 7 bases and J lost 10, with 19 bases in between. CDR3 loop: CASTSPDTVSAFF. CDR3 nucleotide sequence: TGTGCCAGTACGTCCCCGGACACCGTCTCAGCTTTCTTT.

V gene TRBV3-1 (or the pseudogene TRBV3-2) combines with J gene TRBJ2-1; D perhaps matches TRBD2 (6 bases). The CDR3 contains 13 residues. V was cut by 4 bases and J by 3 bases, with 7 bases left in between. Germline CDR1 reads LGHDT; CDR2 reads YNNKEL (reference sequence). CDR3 in amino acids: CASSLGLYNEQFF. The CDR3 bases are TGTGCCAGCAGCCTGGGACTCTACAATGAGCAGTTCTTC.

The chain joins TRBV13 to TRBJ1-6, with D possibly TRBD1 on 5 matching bases. This CDR3 spans 14 amino acids. CDR1 is PRHDT, CDR2 FYEKMQ, per germline (reference sequence). V lost 5 bases, J lost 7 bases, and 12 bases lay in between. This CDR3 reads CASSRGLTNSPLHF. CDR3 nucleotide sequence: TGTGCCAGCAGCCGGGGACTGACCAATTCACCCCTCCACTTT. Using reference TRBV13 and TRBJ1-6 for the parts outside the CDR3, the full variable domain is AAGVIQSPRHLIKEKRETATLKCYPIPRHDTVYWYQQGPGQDPQFLISFYEKMQSDKGSIPDRFSAQQFSDYHSELNMSSLELGDSALYFCASSRGLTNSPLHFGNGTRLTVT.

The genes are TRBV15 and TRBJ1-1; 7 bases are a match to TRBD1. CDR3 length: 15 residues. Germline lookup yields CDR1 LNHNV and CDR2 YYDKDF (reference sequence). V shed 0 bases and J 10 bases; nucleotides not matched to a gene: 11. For the CDR3, the DNA is TGTGCCACCAGCAGAGAGCACGCAGGGGGGTTAGGAGCTTTCTTT. The encoded protein is CATSREHAGGLGAFF. The full variable domain, completed using reference TRBV15 and TRBJ1-1, is DAMVIQNPRYQVTQFGKPVTLSCSQTLNHNVMYWYQQKSSQAPKLLFHYYDKDFNNEADTPDNFQSRRPNTSFCFLDIRSPGLGDTAMYLCATSREHAGGLGAFFGQGTRLTVV.

The chain employs TRBV11-2 and TRBJ2-1; no clear D gene. The CDR3 totals 16 residues. Per the germline V gene, CDR1 is SGHAT and CDR2 is FQNNGV. V was trimmed by 8 bases and J by 0 bases, leaving 17 bases between them. CDR3 sequence reads: CASSSRGGSSYNEQFF. CDR3 coding DNA: TGTGCCAGCTCCTCCCGAGGCGGAAGCTCCTACAATGAGCAGTTCTTC.